Below, 25 T cell receptor beta chains from the same sample are listed, as sequenced in a study of blood T cell repertoires in COVID-19. Profiling relied on immunoSEQ multiplex PCR, and the TCRdb table lists in-frame clones only, not all of them. The table includes about 380,000 clones, around 90% detected once. Sequenced material: PBMCs or T cells enriched from blood (not recorded which). These receptors were collected from a woman younger than 35 who had recovered from COVID-19.

This chain connects TRBV28 to TRBJ2-7; D unresolved. Germline V CDR1 and CDR2: MDHEN, SYDVKM. V lost 5 bases and J 1 base, leaving 6 bases between the germline ends. The CDR3 has 12 amino acids. DNA of the CDR3: TGTGCCAGCAGTCCGTCGTCCTACGAGCAGTACTTC. It encodes CASSPSSYEQYF.

The chain carries TRBV6-4 and TRBJ1-6; no firm D call. Trimming left V 4 bases short and J 0 bases short, with 7 bases between. Germline CDR1 reads MRHNA; CDR2 reads SNTAGT. The CDR3 has 15 residues. The CDR3 region has the DNA TGTGCCAGCAGTGCGAGAAGCTCCTATAATTCACCCCTCCACTTT. It codes for CASSARSSYNSPLHF.

Here the CDR3 reads CASSLSGGAVFGNTIYF. The CDR3 nucleotides read TGTGCCAGCAGCTTAAGTGGGGGGGCAGTCTTTGGAAACACCATATATTTT. The chain has TRBV7-9 and TRBJ1-3; weak D call: TRBD1 (6 bases). Germline V gene data show CDR1 as SEHNR and CDR2 as FQNEAQ (reference sequence). This CDR3 comprises 17 residues. V gave up 2 bases and J gave up 3 bases, with 17 bases separating them.

The chain has TRBV9 and TRBJ1-1; D is undetermined. Germline values: CDR1 SGDLS, CDR2 YYNGEE. The CDR3 is 13 amino acids. V lost 4 bases and J 8 bases, leaving 15 bases between the germline ends. The CDR3 bases are TGTGCCAGCAGCCCTTCGGGAGTCACAGAAGCTTTCTTT. This codes for CASSPSGVTEAFF.

This chain joins TRBV5-1 and TRBJ2-7, with D perhaps matching TRBD1 (5 bases). The CDR3 loop spans 16 amino acids. Trimming left V 4 bases short and J 0 bases short, with 17 bases between. Looked up from germline, CDR1 is SGHRS and CDR2 is YFSETQ. The CDR3 bases are TGCGCCAGCAGCCTACGACAGCCCGTGGGCTCCTACGAGCAGTACTTC. It encodes CASSLRQPVGSYEQYF.

The chain joins TRBV10-1 to TRBJ2-5; TRBD2 agrees at 8 bases. CDR1 is WNHNN, CDR2 SYGVQD, per germline (reference sequence). The CDR3 is 15 amino acids. V shed 0 bases and J 2 bases; nucleotides not matched to a gene: 2. The DNA for the CDR3 is TGCGCCAGCAGTGAGTCAAGCGGGGGTCAAGAGACCCAGTACTTC. This encodes CASSESSGGQETQYF.

The V and J genes are TRBV2 and TRBJ1-6; D is perhaps TRBD1 (5 bases). Germline V gene data show CDR1 as SNHLY and CDR2 as FYNNEI. Trimming took off 7 bases at V and 9 bases at J, with 19 bases between the two ends. This CDR3 is built from 15 residues. CDR3 nucleotide sequence: TGTGCCAGCACTCGCAAGGGGCAGGTGATTTCACCCCTCCACTTT. This encodes CASTRKGQVISPLHF.

This chain connects TRBV11-2 to TRBJ2-7; D call uncertain. The V gene's germline CDR1 is SGHAT and CDR2 FQNNGV. This CDR3 region has 12 residues. Trimming took off 5 bases at V and 6 bases at J, with 11 bases between the two ends. The CDR3 spells CASSPQYSEQYF. The CDR3 DNA reads as TGTGCCAGCAGCCCCCAATACAGCGAGCAGTACTTC.

The V and J genes are TRBV9 and TRBJ2-5; D perhaps matches TRBD2 (6 bases). The CDR3 is 14 amino acids. Germline V gives CDR1 SGDLS, CDR2 YYNGEE. Trimming stripped 0 bases from V and 2 bases from J, with 8 bases between. The CDR3 sequence: CASSVGGLQETQYF. In DNA form, the CDR3 reads TGTGCCAGCAGCGTAGGGGGACTGCAAGAGACCCAGTACTTC. The full variable domain, in which reference TRBV9 and TRBJ2-5 provide the parts outside the CDR3, is DSGVTQTPKHLITATGQRVTLRCSPRSGDLSVYWYQQSLDQGLQFLIQYYNGEERAKGNILERFSAQQFPDLHSELNLSSLELGDSALYFCASSVGGLQETQYFGPGTRLLVL.

This clone came up once. The chain has TRBV28 and TRBJ1-1; D gene uncertain. Trimming pared 5 bases from V and 3 bases from J, leaving 7 bases between. Germline V gene lookup returns CDR1 MDHEN and CDR2 SYDVKM. The CDR3 loop spans 12 amino acids. CDR3: CASSISYTEAFF. CDR3 bases: TGTGCCAGCAGTATAAGCTACACTGAAGCTTTCTTT.

This clone was picked up a small number of times. The chain carries TRBV18 and TRBJ1-2, with 9 positions matching TRBD1. CDR1 KGHSH and CDR2 LQKENI come from the germline V gene. CDR3 size: 16 residues. J lost 2 bases, V lost 0 bases, and 4 bases had no gene match. The DNA of the CDR3 is TGTGCCAGCTCACCACCCCGGACAGGGGCGAACTATGGCTACACCTTC. Translating it yields CASSPPRTGANYGYTF.

J is TRBJ2-6 and V is TRBV6-2 or TRBV6-3; D possibly corresponds to TRBD1 (5 bases). This CDR3 contains 17 residues. Between the trimmed V and J ends, which lost 5 bases and 3 bases, there was a span of 17 bases. Germline CDR1 MNHEY, CDR2 SVGEGT. CDR3 sequence (DNA): TGTGCCAGCAGTCAAAGATCACAGGCTAATGGGGCCAACGTCCTGACTTTC. Encoded protein: CASSQRSQANGANVLTF.

V usage is TRBV5-1 and J usage is TRBJ2-1; 9 bases are shared with TRBD1. CDR3 length: 15 residues. Trimming removed 0 bases from V and 7 bases from J; junction bases left unmatched: 5. Germline-derived CDR1 and CDR2 are SGHRS and YFSETQ. CDR3 residues: CASSLVQGAKNEQFF. The CDR3 DNA sequence: TGCGCCAGCAGCTTGGTACAGGGGGCAAAGAATGAGCAGTTCTTC.

This clone was seen a single time. This chain uses TRBV7-9 with TRBJ1-1; 9 bases fit TRBD1. Germline V gene lookup returns CDR1 SEHNR and CDR2 FQNEAQ (reference sequence). The V and J ends lost 4 bases and 3 bases, in that order; junction bases with no gene match: 3. CDR3 length: 14 amino acids. Here the CDR3 DNA reads TGTGCCAGCAGCTGGGGACAGGGCGACACTGAAGCTTTCTTT. This translates into CASSWGQGDTEAFF.

This chain connects TRBV30 to TRBJ2-1; 10 nucleotides match TRBD2. CDR3 length: 19 residues. The V and J ends lost 0 bases and 3 bases, in that order; junction bases with no gene match: 14. Germline-derived CDR1 and CDR2 are GTSNPN and SVGIG (reference sequence). In nucleotides, the CDR3 is TGTGCCTGGAGTGTACGGTGGCTAGCGGGGGCAGTCAACTACAATGAGCAGTTCTTC. Translation: CAWSVRWLAGAVNYNEQFF.

The gene calls are TRBV7-6 and TRBJ1-1; no clear D. Between the trimmed V and J ends, which lost 5 bases and 2 bases, there was a span of 9 bases. Germline V gene sequence: CDR1 SGHVS, CDR2 FNYEAQ. The CDR3 spans 13 residues. The CDR3 is CASSPIVNTEAFF. The CDR3 coding sequence is TGTGCCAGCAGCCCTATTGTTAACACTGAAGCTTTCTTT.

The chain couples TRBV5-1 to TRBJ1-2; D is undetermined. This CDR3 is built from 12 residues. CDR1 is SGHRS, CDR2 YFSETQ, per germline. V lost 3 bases and J 8 bases, leaving 11 bases between the germline ends. CDR3 sequence (DNA): TGCGCCAGCAGCTGGGAGACGGCGGGCTACACCTTC. Translating it yields CASSWETAGYTF. The whole variable domain, filled in from reference TRBV5-1 and TRBJ1-2, reads KAGVTQTPRYLIKTRGQQVTLSCSPISGHRSVSWYQQTPGQGLQFLFEYFSETQRNKGNFPGRFSGRQFSNSRSEMNVSTLELGDSALYLCASSWETAGYTFGSGTRLTVV.

The V call is TRBV7-3, the J call TRBJ1-1; the match to TRBD1 covers 9 bases. CDR1 is SGHTA, CDR2 FQGTGA, per germline. CDR3 length equals 13 residues. Trimming cost V 5 bases and J 4 bases; bases outside gene matches: 2. For the CDR3, the DNA is TGTGCCAGCAGCCAGACAGGGGGCACTGAAGCTTTCTTT. Its protein is CASSQTGGTEAFF.

The rearrangement uses TRBV3-1 (or the pseudogene TRBV3-2) and TRBJ2-7, with TRBD2 matching over 11 bases. Germline V CDR1 and CDR2: LGHDT, YNNKEL (reference sequence). J was trimmed by 4 bases and V by 4 bases; bases with no gene match: 6. The CDR3 is made up of 15 amino acids. The DNA of the CDR3 is TGTGCCAGCAGCCCTTCTAGCGGGGGGTTTTACGAGCAGTACTTC. Translated: CASSPSSGGFYEQYF.

This chain joins TRBV11-2 and TRBJ2-1; D possibly corresponds to TRBD1 (6 bases). With 4 bases removed from V and 2 bases from J, the gap between germline ends came to 15 bases. The CDR3 has 16 amino acids. Per germline, CDR1 SGHAT and CDR2 FQNNGV. CDR3 residues: CASSSQGQYTYNEQFF. Here the CDR3 DNA reads TGTGCCAGCAGCTCCCAGGGGCAATATACCTACAATGAGCAGTTCTTC.

The V gene is TRBV18, the J gene TRBJ2-7, with TRBD1 identical over 10 bases. The CDR3 length is 14 residues. Germline trimming cut 4 bases from V and 3 bases from J; bases unmatched to any gene: 3. Germline CDR1 KGHSH, CDR2 LQKENI. CDR3 residues: CASSRDRGLYEQYF. For the CDR3, the DNA is TGTGCCAGCTCACGCGACAGGGGGCTCTACGAGCAGTACTTC.

The chain employs TRBV10-1 and TRBJ2-7; tentatively, D is TRBD1 (5 bases). The CDR3 is made up of 15 amino acids. Deletions cut 3 bases from V and 5 bases from J, with 17 bases between. The germline gives CDR1 WNHNN, CDR2 SYGVQD (reference sequence). The CDR3 DNA reads TGCGCCAGCAGTGATGTCAGGGATCCTCCCCACGAGCAGTACTTC. Encoded protein: CASSDVRDPPHEQYF.

The chain links TRBV19 to TRBJ1-5, with D hard to call. Trimming shortened V by 3 bases and J by 4 bases, and 13 bases separated the two germline ends. There are 15 residues in the CDR3. Germline V lookup: CDR1 LNHDA, CDR2 SQIVND (reference sequence). DNA for the CDR3: TGTGCCAGTAGTATTTCCCCGATACATAATCAGCCCCAGCATTTT. This sequence encodes CASSISPIHNQPQHF. Drawing the rest from reference TRBV19 and TRBJ1-5, the complete variable domain is DGGITQSPKYLFRKEGQNVTLSCEQNLNHDAMYWYRQDPGQGLRLIYYSQIVNDFQKGDIAEGYSVSREKKESFPLTVTSAQKNPTAFYLCASSISPIHNQPQHFGDGTRLSIL.

This clone was counted between two and nine times. This chain joins TRBV6-6 and TRBJ1-6, with D possibly matching TRBD1 (6 bases). With 7 bases removed from V and 9 bases from J, the gap between germline ends came to 16 bases. Germline lookup yields CDR1 MNHNY and CDR2 SVGAGI (reference sequence). The CDR3 consists of 14 residues. The CDR3 reads CASTPGRGGSPLHF. The CDR3 DNA sequence: TGTGCCAGCACCCCGGGACGAGGGGGTTCACCCCTCCACTTT.

In regard to this clone: Germline is not matched at one junction end, which may reflect a read error. The rearrangement joins TRBV7-2 to TRBJ2-5; perhaps TRBD2 as D (7 bases). The CDR3 contains 13 residues. The germline V gene encodes CDR1 SGHTA and CDR2 FQGNSA. CDR3 DNA sequence: TGTGCCAGCAGCTTAGTCCGGCGGGGGCCCGGAGACTTC. It yields the protein CASSLVRRGPGDF.